These T cell receptor beta chains were read from a single sample in a study of Ad26.COV2.S vaccination and SARS-CoV-2 variants. TCRdb's table, derived via immunoSEQ multiplex PCR, lists solely in-frame clones and lacks some. Here the sample spans about 350,000 clones, about 88% being singletons. Sequencing used peripheral blood, obtained in a trial of Ad26.COV2.S vaccine versus placebo. The receptor set was obtained from a person between 18 and 59 years old who received the Ad26.COV2.S COVID-19 vaccine or a placebo. Both conserved end residues are part of each CDR3. A D gene is named only where the DNA matches it firmly.

D gene: .
J gene: TRBJ2-7
V gene: TRBV30
CDR3 protein: CAWKKGGGTGQYF

D gene: .
J gene: TRBJ2-7
V gene: TRBV11-3
CDR3 protein: CASSHPRDTYEQYF

D gene: TRBD1
J gene: TRBJ1-2
V gene: TRBV4-2
CDR3 protein: CASSQEGGTANYGYTF

D gene: .
J gene: TRBJ2-4
V gene: TRBV2
CDR3 protein: CASSAQGSGHIQYF

D gene: TRBD1
J gene: TRBJ2-3
V gene: TRBV4-3
CDR3 protein: CASSQDGGQTFRDTQYF

D gene: TRBD1
J gene: TRBJ1-2
V gene: TRBV5-4
CDR3 protein: CASSFGQGQDGYTF

D gene: TRBD1
J gene: TRBJ1-3
V gene: TRBV7-9
CDR3 protein: CASSLTTGANTIYF

D gene: TRBD1
J gene: TRBJ1-2
V gene: TRBV6-5
CDR3 protein: CASRPQGADYYGYTF

D gene: .
J gene: TRBJ1-2
V gene: TRBV6-5
CDR3 protein: CASSSRARGYTF

D gene: .
J gene: TRBJ1-4
V gene: TRBV28
CDR3 protein: CASSATGTDTYEKLFF

D gene: .
J gene: TRBJ1-1
V gene: TRBV6-6
CDR3 protein: CASSGRGVRNTEAFF

D gene: .
J gene: TRBJ2-1
V gene: TRBV5-8
CDR3 protein: CASSFSRSGSSYNEQFF

D gene: .
J gene: TRBJ1-4
V gene: TRBV9
CDR3 protein: CASSQVDEKLFF

D gene: TRBD2
J gene: TRBJ2-7
V gene: TRBV6-5
CDR3 protein: CASSRGGTYEQYF

D gene: .
J gene: TRBJ2-1
V gene: TRBV10-3
CDR3 protein: CAISDLHPSSVNEQFF

D gene: .
J gene: TRBJ1-4
V gene: TRBV18
CDR3 protein: CASSPRLMVDATNEKLFF

D gene: .
J gene: TRBJ1-4
V gene: TRBV5-1
CDR3 protein: CASSSGLNEKLFF

D gene: TRBD2
J gene: TRBJ2-2
V gene: TRBV10-3
CDR3 protein: CAISTLFAGDTGELFF

D gene: .
J gene: TRBJ2-7
V gene: TRBV19
CDR3 protein: CASSKQGSYEQYF

D gene: TRBD1
J gene: TRBJ1-1
V gene: TRBV5-1
CDR3 protein: CASSSGQGAGTEAFF

D gene: TRBD2
J gene: TRBJ2-7
V gene: TRBV5-3
CDR3 protein: CARSLVPSGILEQYF

D gene: .
J gene: TRBJ2-7
V gene: TRBV7-3
CDR3 protein: CASSSGLIYEQYF

D gene: TRBD1
J gene: TRBJ1-1
V gene: TRBV4-1
CDR3 protein: CASSPGQGLNTEAFF

D gene: TRBD1
J gene: TRBJ1-2
V gene: TRBV4-3
CDR3 protein: CASSHSQGRSFYGYTF

D gene: .
J gene: TRBJ1-2
V gene: TRBV5-4
CDR3 protein: CASSPPKVGGAFGNYGYTF

D gene: .
J gene: TRBJ2-5
V gene: TRBV5-5
CDR3 protein: CASSLVKQTQYF

D gene: TRBD1
J gene: TRBJ1-4
V gene: TRBV28
CDR3 protein: CASSFPDRGGEKLFF

D gene: TRBD2
J gene: TRBJ2-2
V gene: TRBV6-5
CDR3 protein: CASSQGLGTGELFF

D gene: TRBD2
J gene: TRBJ2-1
V gene: TRBV7-9
CDR3 protein: CASRRGDEQFF

D gene: .
J gene: TRBJ1-2
V gene: TRBV28
CDR3 protein: CASRPGGTNYGYTF

D gene: .
J gene: TRBJ1-2
V gene: TRBV7-3
CDR3 protein: CASSSGRLLGYTF

D gene: .
J gene: TRBJ2-1
V gene: TRBV5-1
CDR3 protein: CASSLGTVYNEQFF

D gene: .
J gene: TRBJ2-7
V gene: TRBV2
CDR3 protein: CASQDTSSYEQYF